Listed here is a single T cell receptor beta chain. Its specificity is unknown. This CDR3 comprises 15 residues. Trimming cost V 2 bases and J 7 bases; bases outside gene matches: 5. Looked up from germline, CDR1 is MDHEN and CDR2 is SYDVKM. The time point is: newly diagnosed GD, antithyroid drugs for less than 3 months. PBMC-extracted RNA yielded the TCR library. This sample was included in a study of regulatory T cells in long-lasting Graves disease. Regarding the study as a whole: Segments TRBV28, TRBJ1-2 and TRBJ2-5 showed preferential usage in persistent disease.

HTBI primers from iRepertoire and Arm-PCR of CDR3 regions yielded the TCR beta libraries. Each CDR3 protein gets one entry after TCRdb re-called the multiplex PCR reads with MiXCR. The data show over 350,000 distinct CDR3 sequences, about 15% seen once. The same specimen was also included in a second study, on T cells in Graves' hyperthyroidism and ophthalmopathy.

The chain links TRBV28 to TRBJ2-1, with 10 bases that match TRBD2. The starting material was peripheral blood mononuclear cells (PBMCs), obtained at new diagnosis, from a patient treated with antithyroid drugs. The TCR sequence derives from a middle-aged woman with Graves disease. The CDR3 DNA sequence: TGTGCCAGCAGTTTACCTAGCGGGAGTAGGAATGAGCAGTTCTTC. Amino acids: CASSLPSGSRNEQFF. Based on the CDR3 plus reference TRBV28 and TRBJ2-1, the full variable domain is DVKVTQSSRYLVKRTGEKVFLECVQDMDHENMFWYRQDPGLGLRLIYFSYDVKMKEKGDIPEGYSVSREKKERFSLILESASTNQTSMYLCASSLPSGSRNEQFFGPGTRLTVL.